The sequence of this T cell receptor beta chain was determined in a study of blood T cell repertoires in COVID-19. Generated by immunoSEQ multiplex PCR, the TCRdb table keeps only in-frame clones and is missing some. The data show under 200,000 clones, around 85% seen once. Germline lookup yields CDR1 LGHDT and CDR2 YNNKEL (reference sequence). The V end was cut by 1 base, the J end by 5 bases, with 26 bases between. The CDR3 sequence is 19 residues long. The specimen was peripheral blood. The TCR was taken from a man between 65 and 80 years old with active or convalescent COVID-19. The chain couples TRBV3-1 (or the pseudogene TRBV3-2) to TRBJ2-5; the D gene is possibly TRBD1 (6 bases). CDR3 bases: TGTGCCAGCAGCCAAGGGACCTTACCCGGGACACCTCCGAGGGAGACCCAGTACTTC. As protein: CASSQGTLPGTPPRETQYF.